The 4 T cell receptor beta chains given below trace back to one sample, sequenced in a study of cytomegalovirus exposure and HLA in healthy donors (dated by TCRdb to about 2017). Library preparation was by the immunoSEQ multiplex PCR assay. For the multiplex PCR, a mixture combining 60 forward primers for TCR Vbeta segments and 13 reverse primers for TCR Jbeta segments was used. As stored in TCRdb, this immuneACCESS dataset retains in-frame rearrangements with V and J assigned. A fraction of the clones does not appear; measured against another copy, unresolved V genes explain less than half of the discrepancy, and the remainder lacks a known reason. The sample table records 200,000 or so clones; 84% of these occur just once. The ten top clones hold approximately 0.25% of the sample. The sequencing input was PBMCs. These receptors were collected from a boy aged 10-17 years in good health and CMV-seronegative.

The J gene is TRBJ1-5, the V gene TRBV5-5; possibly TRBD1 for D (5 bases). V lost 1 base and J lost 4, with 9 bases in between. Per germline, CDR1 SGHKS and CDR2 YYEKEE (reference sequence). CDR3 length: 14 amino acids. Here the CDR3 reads CASSLTGGNQPQHF. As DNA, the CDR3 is TGTGCCAGCAGCTTGACGGGGGGTAATCAGCCCCAGCATTTT.

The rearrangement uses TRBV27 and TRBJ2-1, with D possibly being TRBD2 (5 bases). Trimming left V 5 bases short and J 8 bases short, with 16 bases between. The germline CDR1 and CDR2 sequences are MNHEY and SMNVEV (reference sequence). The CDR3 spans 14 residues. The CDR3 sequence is CASSGSDTGYEQFF. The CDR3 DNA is TGTGCCAGCAGTGGGAGCGACACTGGGTATGAGCAGTTCTTC.

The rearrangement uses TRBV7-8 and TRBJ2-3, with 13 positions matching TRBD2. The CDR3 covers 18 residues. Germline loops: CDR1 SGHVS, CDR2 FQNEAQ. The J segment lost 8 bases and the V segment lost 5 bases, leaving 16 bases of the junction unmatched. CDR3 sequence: CASSRTSGSRGTHFTQYF. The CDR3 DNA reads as TGTGCCAGCAGCCGGACTAGCGGGAGTAGGGGTACCCATTTTACGCAGTATTTT. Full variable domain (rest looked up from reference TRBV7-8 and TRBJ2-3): GAGVSQSPRYKVAKRGQDVALRCDPISGHVSLFWYQQALGQGPEFLTYFQNEAQLDKSGLPSDRFFAERPEGSVSTLKIQRTQQEDSAVYLCASSRTSGSRGTHFTQYFGPGTRLTVL.

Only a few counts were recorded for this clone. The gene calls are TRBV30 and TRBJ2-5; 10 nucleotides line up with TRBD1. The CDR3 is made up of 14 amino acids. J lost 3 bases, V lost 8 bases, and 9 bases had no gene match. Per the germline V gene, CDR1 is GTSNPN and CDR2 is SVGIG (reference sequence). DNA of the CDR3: TGTGCCGTACGGGGACAGGGGTTTAAAGAGACCCAGTACTTC. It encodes CAVRGQGFKETQYF.